A single sample gave rise to the 10 T cell receptor beta chains below, sequenced in a study of blood T cell repertoires in COVID-19. The assay was immunoSEQ multiplex PCR, and TCRdb's table has in-frame clones only and misses some. This sample has about 86,000 clones; around 85% occur once, and the top ten carry nearly 3.5%. Sequencing was done on a sample of peripheral blood. The receptors derive from a man between 45 and 60 years old with acute or convalescent COVID-19.

V gene TRBV18 combines with J gene TRBJ1-1, with 9 nucleotides matching TRBD1. The CDR3 has 13 amino acids. CDR1 is KGHSH and CDR2 is LQKENI in the germline V gene. V was clipped by 4 bases and J by 5 bases; unmatched bases: 2. For the CDR3, the DNA is TGTGCCAGCTCACAGACAGGGGGGACTGAAGCTTTCTTT. Amino acid sequence: CASSQTGGTEAFF.

V usage is TRBV28 and J usage is TRBJ1-1, with TRBD1 identical over 7 bases. V gave up 6 bases and J gave up 11 bases; unmatched junction bases: 9. This CDR3 contains 12 residues. Germline CDR1 MDHEN, CDR2 SYDVKM. The CDR3 spells CASSIDRVVAFF. In DNA form, the CDR3 reads TGTGCCAGCAGCATAGACAGGGTGGTCGCTTTCTTT.

In this sample, this clone turned up a few times. The V call is TRBV3-1 (or the pseudogene TRBV3-2), the J call TRBJ1-3, with D unclear. This CDR3 has 13 amino acids. CDR1 and CDR2 (germline): LGHDT, YNNKEL (reference sequence). Trimming pared 4 bases from V and 0 bases from J, leaving 4 bases between. CDR3 nucleotide sequence: TGTGCCAGCAGCCCGAGCTCTGGAAACACCATATATTTT. It is translated as CASSPSSGNTIYF.

J is TRBJ1-2 and V is TRBV18; 7 bases are a match to TRBD1. The CDR3 contains 14 residues. CDR1 and CDR2 (germline): KGHSH, LQKENI. The V and J ends lost 2 bases and 10 bases, in that order; junction bases with no gene match: 10. For the CDR3, the DNA is TGTGCCAGCTCACCAAGCAACGGACAGGTAGACTACACCTTC. It translates to CASSPSNGQVDYTF.

The chain has TRBV5-6 and TRBJ2-7, with 12 bases that match TRBD1. After removal of 4 bases from V and 7 bases from J, the junction contained 12 bases not matched to a gene. Germline assignment: CDR1 SGHDT and CDR2 YYEEEE. The CDR3 extends over 16 amino acids. In DNA form, the CDR3 reads TGTGCCAGCAGCCTAAGCCCGGGACAGGGGGCCGGGGAGCAGTACTTC. Its translation: CASSLSPGQGAGEQYF.

The rearrangement joins TRBV18 to TRBJ1-2; 10 nucleotides agree with TRBD1. The V gene end was trimmed by 6 bases and the J gene end by 7 bases; junction bases not matched to a gene: 5. CDR1 KGHSH and CDR2 LQKENI come from the germline V gene. CDR3 length: 13 amino acids. CDR3 bases: TGTGCCAGCTCGCAGACAGGGGGCATTGGCTACACCTTC. It specifies CASSQTGGIGYTF. The variable domain in full, with the rest retrieved from reference TRBV18 and TRBJ1-2, is NAGVMQNPRHLVRRRGQEARLRCSPMKGHSHVYWYRQLPEEGLKFMVYLQKENIIDESGMPKERFSAEFPKEGPSILRIQQVVRGDSAAYFCASSQTGGIGYTFGSGTRLTVV.

The chain has TRBV6-5 and TRBJ1-1; D not resolved. Between the trimmed V and J ends, which lost 6 bases and 6 bases, there was a span of 20 bases. Germline V gives CDR1 MNHEY, CDR2 SVGAGI. The CDR3 consists of 15 residues. The CDR3, as DNA: TGTGCCAGCAGGGAGTTGGAGCCACTAACCCCTGAAGCTTTCTTT. It encodes CASRELEPLTPEAFF.

The chain joins TRBV19 to TRBJ2-3, with TRBD1 as a possible D gene (6 bases). V was cut by 3 bases and J by 3 bases, with 10 bases left in between. CDR3 length equals 14 residues. From germline, CDR1 is LNHDA and CDR2 SQIVND (reference sequence). Here the CDR3 reads CASSIGGRTDTQYF. The CDR3 nucleotides read TGTGCCAGTAGTATTGGGGGCCGGACAGATACGCAGTATTTT.

The genes are TRBV7-2 and TRBJ2-2; TRBD1 might be the D (6 bases). Trimming shortened V by 10 bases and J by 1 base, and 10 bases separated the two germline ends. CDR1 is SGHTA, CDR2 FQGNSA, per germline. The CDR3 is 13 amino acids. The CDR3 sequence: CATQGQNTGELFF. CDR3 DNA: TGTGCCACCCAGGGACAGAACACCGGGGAGCTGTTTTTT.

J is TRBJ2-7 and V is TRBV4-3; 7 bases fit TRBD1. The CDR3 has 14 amino acids. The germline V gene has CDR1 LGHNA and CDR2 YSLEER. Trimming took 1 base from V and 3 from J; bases not matched to a gene: 3. The DNA for the CDR3 is TGCGCCAGCAGCCAAGGGACAGGACGCTACGAGCAGTACTTC. Protein: CASSQGTGRYEQYF.